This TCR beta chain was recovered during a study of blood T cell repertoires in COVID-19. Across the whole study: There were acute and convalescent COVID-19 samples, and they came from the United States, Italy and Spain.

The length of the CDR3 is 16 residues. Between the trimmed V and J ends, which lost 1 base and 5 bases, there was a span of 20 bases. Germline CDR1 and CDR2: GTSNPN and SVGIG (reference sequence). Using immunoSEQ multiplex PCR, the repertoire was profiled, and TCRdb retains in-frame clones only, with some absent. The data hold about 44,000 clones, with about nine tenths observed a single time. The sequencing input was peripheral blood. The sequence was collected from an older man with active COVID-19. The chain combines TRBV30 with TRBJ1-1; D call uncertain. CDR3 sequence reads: CAWSEEGGGVETEAFF. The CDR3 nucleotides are TGTGCCTGGAGTGAGGAGGGCGGTGGGGTGGAGACTGAAGCTTTCTTT.